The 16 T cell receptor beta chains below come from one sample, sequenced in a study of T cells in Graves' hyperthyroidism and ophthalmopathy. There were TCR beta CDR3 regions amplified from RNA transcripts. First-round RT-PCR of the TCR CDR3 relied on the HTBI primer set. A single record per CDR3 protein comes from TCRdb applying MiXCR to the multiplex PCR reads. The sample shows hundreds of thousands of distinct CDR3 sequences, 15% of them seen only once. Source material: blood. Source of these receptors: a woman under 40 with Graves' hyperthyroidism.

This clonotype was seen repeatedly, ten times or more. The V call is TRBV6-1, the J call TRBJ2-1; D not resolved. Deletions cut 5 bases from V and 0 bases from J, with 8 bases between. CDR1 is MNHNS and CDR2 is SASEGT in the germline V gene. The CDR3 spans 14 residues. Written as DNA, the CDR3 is TGTGCCAGCAGTACGACGAGCTCCTACAATGAGCAGTTCTTC. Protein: CASSTTSSYNEQFF.

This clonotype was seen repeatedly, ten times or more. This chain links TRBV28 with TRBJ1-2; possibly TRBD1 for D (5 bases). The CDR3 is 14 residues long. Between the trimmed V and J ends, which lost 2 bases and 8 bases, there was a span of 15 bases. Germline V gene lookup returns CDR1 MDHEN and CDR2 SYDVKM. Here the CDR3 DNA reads TGTGCCAGCAGTTTACCGCCGGGACGGGAGGGCTACACCTTC. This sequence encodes CASSLPPGREGYTF.

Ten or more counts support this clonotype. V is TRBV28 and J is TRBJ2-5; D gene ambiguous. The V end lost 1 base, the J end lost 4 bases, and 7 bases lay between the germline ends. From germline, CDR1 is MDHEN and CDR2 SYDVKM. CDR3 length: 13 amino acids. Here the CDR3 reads CASSLFQPETQYF. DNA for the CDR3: TGTGCCAGCAGTTTATTTCAACCAGAGACCCAGTACTTC. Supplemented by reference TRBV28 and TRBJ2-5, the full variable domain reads DVKVTQSSRYLVKRTGEKVFLECVQDMDHENMFWYRQDPGLGLRLIYFSYDVKMKEKGDIPEGYSVSREKKERFSLILESASTNQTSMYLCASSLFQPETQYFGPGTRLLVL.

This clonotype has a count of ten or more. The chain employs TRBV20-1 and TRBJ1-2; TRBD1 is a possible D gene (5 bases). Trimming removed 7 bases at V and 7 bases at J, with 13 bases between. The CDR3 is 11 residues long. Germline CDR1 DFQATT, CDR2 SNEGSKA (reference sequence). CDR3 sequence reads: CSGAGTLGYTF. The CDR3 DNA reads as TGCAGTGGGGCCGGGACGCTTGGCTACACCTTC.

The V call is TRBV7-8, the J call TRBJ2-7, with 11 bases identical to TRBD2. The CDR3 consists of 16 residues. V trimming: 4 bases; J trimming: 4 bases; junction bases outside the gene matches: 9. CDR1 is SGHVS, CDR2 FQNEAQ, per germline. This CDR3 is CASSWGGLAGGYEQYF. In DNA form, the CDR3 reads TGTGCCAGCAGCTGGGGGGGGCTAGCGGGAGGTTACGAGCAGTACTTC.

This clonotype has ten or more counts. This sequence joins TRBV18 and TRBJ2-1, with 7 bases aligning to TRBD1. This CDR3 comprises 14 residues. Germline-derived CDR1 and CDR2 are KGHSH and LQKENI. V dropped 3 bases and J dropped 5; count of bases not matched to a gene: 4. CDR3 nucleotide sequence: TGTGCCAGCTCACCGGACAGGAGCAACAATGAGCAGTTCTTC. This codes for CASSPDRSNNEQFF. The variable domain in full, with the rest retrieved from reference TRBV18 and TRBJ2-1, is NAGVMQNPRHLVRRRGQEARLRCSPMKGHSHVYWYRQLPEEGLKFMVYLQKENIIDESGMPKERFSAEFPKEGPSILRIQQVVRGDSAAYFCASSPDRSNNEQFFGPGTRLTVL.

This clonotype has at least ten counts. The CDR3 bases are TGTGCCAGCAGTGACAGGGGTTCTAACTATGGCTACACCTTC. Residues: CASSDRGSNYGYTF. The V gene is TRBV2, the J gene TRBJ1-2; D perhaps matches TRBD1 (6 bases). V dropped 3 bases and J dropped 0 bases, with 8 bases sitting between them. The CDR3 is 14 amino acids. Germline V gene lookup returns CDR1 SNHLY and CDR2 FYNNEI.

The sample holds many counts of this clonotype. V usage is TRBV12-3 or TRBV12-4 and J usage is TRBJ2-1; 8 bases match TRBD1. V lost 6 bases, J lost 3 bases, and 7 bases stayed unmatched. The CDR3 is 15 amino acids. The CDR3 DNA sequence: TGTGCCAGCAGGAACGGACAGGGCCGCTACAATGAGCAGTTCTTC. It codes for CASRNGQGRYNEQFF.

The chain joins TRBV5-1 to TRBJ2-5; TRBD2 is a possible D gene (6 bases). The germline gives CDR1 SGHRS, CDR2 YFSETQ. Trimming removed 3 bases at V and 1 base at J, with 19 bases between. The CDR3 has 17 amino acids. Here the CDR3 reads CASSWRGPPIIQETQYF. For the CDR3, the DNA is TGCGCCAGCAGCTGGAGGGGACCGCCGATAATCCAAGAGACCCAGTACTTC. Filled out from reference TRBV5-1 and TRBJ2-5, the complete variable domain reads KAGVTQTPRYLIKTRGQQVTLSCSPISGHRSVSWYQQTPGQGLQFLFEYFSETQRNKGNFPGRFSGRQFSNSRSEMNVSTLELGDSALYLCASSWRGPPIIQETQYFGPGTRLLVL.

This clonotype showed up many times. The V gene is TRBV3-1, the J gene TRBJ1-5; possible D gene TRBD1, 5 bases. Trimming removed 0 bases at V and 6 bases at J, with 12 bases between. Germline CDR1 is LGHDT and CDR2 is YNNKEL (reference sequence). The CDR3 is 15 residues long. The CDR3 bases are TGTGCCAGCAGCCAAGATTGGGGGGGTTTTCAGCCCCAGCATTTT. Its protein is CASSQDWGGFQPQHF.

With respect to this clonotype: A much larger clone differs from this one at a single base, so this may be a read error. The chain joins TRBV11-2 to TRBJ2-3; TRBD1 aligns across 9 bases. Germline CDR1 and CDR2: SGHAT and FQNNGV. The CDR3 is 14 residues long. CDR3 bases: TGTGCCAGCAGAATGACAGGGGGTAAAGATAAGCAGTATTTT. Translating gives CASRMTGGKDKQYF.

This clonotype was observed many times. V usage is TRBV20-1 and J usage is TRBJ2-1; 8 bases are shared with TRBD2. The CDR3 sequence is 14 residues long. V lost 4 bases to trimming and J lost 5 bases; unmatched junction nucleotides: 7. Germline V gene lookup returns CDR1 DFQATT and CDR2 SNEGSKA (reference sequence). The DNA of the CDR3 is TGCAGTGCTAAGGGTAGCGGGATAAACAATGAGCAGTTCTTC. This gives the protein CSAKGSGINNEQFF.

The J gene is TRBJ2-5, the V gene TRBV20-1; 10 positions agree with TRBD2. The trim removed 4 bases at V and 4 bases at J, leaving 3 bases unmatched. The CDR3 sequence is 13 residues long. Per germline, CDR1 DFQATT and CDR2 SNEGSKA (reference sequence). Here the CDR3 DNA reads TGCAGTGCTACAGCGGGAGGGCGAGAGACCCAGTACTTC. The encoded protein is CSATAGGRETQYF.

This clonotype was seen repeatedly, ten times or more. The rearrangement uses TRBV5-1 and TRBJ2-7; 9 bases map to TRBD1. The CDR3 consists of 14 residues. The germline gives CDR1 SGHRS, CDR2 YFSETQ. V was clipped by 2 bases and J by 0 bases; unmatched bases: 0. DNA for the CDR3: TGCGCCAGCAGCTTACAGGGGGCCTCCTACGAGCAGTACTTC. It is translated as CASSLQGASYEQYF.

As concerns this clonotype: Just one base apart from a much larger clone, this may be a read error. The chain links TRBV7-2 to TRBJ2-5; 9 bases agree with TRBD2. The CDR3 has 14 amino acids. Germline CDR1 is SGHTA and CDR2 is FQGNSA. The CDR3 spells CASSPGTSYPTQCF. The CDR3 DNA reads TGTGCCAGCAGCCCCGGGACTAGCTATCCGACCCAGTGCTTC.

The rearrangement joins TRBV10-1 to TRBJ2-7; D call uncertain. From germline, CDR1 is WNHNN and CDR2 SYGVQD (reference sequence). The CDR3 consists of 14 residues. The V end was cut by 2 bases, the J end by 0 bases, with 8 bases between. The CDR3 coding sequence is TGCGCCAGCAGTGAGGGCAGCAGCTCCTACGAGCAGTACTTC. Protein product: CASSEGSSSYEQYF.